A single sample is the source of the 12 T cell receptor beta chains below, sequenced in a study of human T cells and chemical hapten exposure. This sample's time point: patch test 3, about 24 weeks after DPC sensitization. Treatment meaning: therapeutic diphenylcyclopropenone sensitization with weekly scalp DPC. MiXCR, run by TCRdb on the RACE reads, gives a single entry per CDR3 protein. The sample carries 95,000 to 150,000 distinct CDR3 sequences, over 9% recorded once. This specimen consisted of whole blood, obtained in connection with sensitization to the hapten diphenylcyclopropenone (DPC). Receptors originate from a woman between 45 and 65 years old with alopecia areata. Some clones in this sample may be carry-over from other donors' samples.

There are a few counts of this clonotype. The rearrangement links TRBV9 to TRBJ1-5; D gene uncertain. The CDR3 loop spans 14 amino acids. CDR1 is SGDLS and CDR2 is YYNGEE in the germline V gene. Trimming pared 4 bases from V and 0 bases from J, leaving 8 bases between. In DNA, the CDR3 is TGTGCCAGCAGCCGAGCGGGTAGCAATCAGCCCCAGCATTTT. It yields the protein CASSRAGSNQPQHF.

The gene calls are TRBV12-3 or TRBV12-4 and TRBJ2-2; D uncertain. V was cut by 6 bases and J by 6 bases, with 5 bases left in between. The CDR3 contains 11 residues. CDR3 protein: CASSVSGELFF. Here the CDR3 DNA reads TGTGCCAGCAGCGTATCCGGGGAGCTGTTTTTT.

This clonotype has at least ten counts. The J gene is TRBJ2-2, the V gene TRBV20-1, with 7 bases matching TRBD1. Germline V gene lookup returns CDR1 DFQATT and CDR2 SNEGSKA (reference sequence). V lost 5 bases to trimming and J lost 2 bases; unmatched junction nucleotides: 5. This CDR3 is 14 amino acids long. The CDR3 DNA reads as TGCAGTGCTTTCTTAGGGGGCAACACCGGGGAGCTGTTTTTT. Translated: CSAFLGGNTGELFF.

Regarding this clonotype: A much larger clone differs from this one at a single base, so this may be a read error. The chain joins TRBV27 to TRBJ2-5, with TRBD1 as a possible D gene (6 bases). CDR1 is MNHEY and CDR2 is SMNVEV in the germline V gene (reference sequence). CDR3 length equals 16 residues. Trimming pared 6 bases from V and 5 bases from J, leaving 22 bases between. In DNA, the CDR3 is TGTGCCAGCAGCCAATACCCCCGAGCCCAGGGGGAGACCCAGTACTTC. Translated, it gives CASSQYPRAQGETQYF.

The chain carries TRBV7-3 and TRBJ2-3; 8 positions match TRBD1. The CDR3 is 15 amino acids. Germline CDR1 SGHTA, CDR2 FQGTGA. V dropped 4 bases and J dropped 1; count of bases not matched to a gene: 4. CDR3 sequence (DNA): TGTGCCAGCAGCTCCAGGGGGCGCGGCACAGATACGCAGTATTTT. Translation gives CASSSRGRGTDTQYF. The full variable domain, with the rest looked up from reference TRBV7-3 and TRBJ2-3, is GAGVSQTPSNKVTEKGKYVELRCDPISGHTALYWYRQSLGQGPEFLIYFQGTGAADDSGLPNDRFFAVRPEGSVSTLKIQRTERGDSAVYLCASSSRGRGTDTQYFGPGTRLTVL.

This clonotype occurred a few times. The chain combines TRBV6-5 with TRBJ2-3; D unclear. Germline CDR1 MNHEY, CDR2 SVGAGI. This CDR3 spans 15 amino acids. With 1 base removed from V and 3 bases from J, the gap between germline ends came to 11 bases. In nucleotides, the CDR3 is TGTGCCAGCAGTTACTTTAAAGGTTCAACAGATACGCAGTATTTT. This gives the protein CASSYFKGSTDTQYF.

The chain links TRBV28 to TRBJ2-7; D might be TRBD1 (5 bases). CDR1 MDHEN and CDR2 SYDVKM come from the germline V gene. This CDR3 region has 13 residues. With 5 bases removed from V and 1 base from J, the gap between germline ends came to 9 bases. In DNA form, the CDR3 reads TGTGCCAGCAGTCCGACAGTATCCTACGAGCAGTACTTC. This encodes CASSPTVSYEQYF.

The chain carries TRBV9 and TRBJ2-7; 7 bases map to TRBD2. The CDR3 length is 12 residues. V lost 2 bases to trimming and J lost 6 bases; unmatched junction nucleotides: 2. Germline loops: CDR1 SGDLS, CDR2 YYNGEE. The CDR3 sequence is CASSVWGGEQYF. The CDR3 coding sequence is TGTGCCAGCAGCGTCTGGGGGGGCGAGCAGTACTTC.

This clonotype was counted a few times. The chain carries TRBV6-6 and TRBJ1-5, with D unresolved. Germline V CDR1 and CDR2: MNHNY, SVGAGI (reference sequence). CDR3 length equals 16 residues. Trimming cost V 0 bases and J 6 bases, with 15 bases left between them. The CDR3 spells CASSYSPLGVGQPQHF. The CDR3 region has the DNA TGTGCCAGCAGTTACTCGCCCCTTGGGGTCGGTCAGCCCCAGCATTTT.

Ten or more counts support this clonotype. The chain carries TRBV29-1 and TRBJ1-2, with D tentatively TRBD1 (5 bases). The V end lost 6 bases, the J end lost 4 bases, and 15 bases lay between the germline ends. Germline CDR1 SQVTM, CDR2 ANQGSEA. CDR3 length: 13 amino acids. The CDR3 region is CSVPSRRGYGYTF. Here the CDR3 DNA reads TGCAGCGTCCCCTCGCGGAGGGGCTATGGCTACACCTTC.

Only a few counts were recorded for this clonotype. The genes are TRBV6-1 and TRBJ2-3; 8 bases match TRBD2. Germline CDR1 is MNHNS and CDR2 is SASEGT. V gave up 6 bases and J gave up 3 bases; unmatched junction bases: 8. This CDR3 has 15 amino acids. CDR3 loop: CASSWPTSATDTQYF. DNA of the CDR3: TGTGCCAGCAGCTGGCCGACTAGCGCAACAGATACGCAGTATTTT.

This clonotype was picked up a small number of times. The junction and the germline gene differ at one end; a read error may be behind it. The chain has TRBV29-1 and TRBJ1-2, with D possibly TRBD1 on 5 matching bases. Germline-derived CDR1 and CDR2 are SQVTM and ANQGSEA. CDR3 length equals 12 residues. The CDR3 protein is CSVEDRNYGYTF. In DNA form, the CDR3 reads TGCAGCGTGGAAGACAGAAACTATGGCTACACCTTC. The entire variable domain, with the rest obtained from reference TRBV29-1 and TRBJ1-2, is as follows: SAVISQKPSRDICQRGTSLTIQCQVDSQVTMMFWYRQQPGQSLTLIATANQGSEATYESGFVIDKFPISRPNLTFSTLTVSNMSPEDSSIYLCSVEDRNYGYTFGSGTRLTVV.